This section outlines one T cell receptor beta chain sequence together with its context. Its specificity is unknown. Once RNA had been extracted, it was reverse transcribed into cDNA to act as the sequencing template. The data were produced by immunoSEQ multiplex PCR, yet TCRdb's version contains in-frame clones alone and is incomplete. The table records approximately 140,000 clones, 87% of them present only once. Peripheral blood and lesional scalp punch biopsies came from alopecia areata patients. Looked up from germline, CDR1 is SGHDT and CDR2 is YYEEEE. CDR3 length: 14 amino acids. V lost 1 base and J lost 1, with 8 bases in between. The sample comes from a study of CD8+ T cells in alopecia areata. Overall study findings and caveats: Possibly because of HLA-related factors, TCR sharing was less clear across patients than in mice. Lesional scalp displayed greater clonality than normal scalp, most notably in alopecia totalis/universalis.

This TCR was recovered from a human donor with alopecia areata. The rearrangement joins TRBV5-6 to TRBJ1-1; no clear D gene. The sample consisted of CD8+ T cells sorted from blood, taken at week 0. This CDR3 is CASSLSWGNTEAFF. The CDR3 bases are TGTGCCAGCAGCTTGAGCTGGGGGAACACTGAAGCTTTCTTT.